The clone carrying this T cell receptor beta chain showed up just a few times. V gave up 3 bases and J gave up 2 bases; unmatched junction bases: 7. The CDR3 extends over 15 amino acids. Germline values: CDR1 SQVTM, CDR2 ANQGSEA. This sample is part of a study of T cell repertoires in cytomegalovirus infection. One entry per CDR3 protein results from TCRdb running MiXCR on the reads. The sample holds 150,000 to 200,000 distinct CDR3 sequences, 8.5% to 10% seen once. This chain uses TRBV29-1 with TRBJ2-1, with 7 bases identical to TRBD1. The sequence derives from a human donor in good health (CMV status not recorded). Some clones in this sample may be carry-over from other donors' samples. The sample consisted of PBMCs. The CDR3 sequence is CSVESDRAAYNEQFF. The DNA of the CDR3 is TGCAGCGTTGAGTCCGACAGGGCGGCCTACAATGAGCAGTTCTTC.